What follows is one T cell receptor beta chain and its context. Other nucleotide sequences from this sample produce the same CDR3. The sample is drawn from a study of blood T cell repertoires in COVID-19. In the study overall: Acute and convalescent COVID-19 specimens originated in the United States, Italy and Spain.

TCRdb's table, derived via immunoSEQ multiplex PCR, lists solely in-frame clones and lacks some. The sample includes tens of thousands of clones, approximately 90% of them seen just once. Germline CDR1 SGHRS, CDR2 YFSETQ. This CDR3 comprises 13 residues. Trimming removed 5 bases at V and 3 bases at J, with 11 bases between. This chain uses TRBV5-1 with TRBJ1-1; weak D call: TRBD1 (5 bases). The origin of this receptor is a man in his sixties with acute or convalescent COVID-19. Sequenced sample: peripheral blood. The CDR3 protein is CASSFGGDTEAFF. The CDR3 bases are TGCGCCAGCAGTTTTGGGGGGGACACTGAAGCTTTCTTT.